The 15 T cell receptor beta chains in this list originate from one sample, sequenced in a study of cytomegalovirus exposure and HLA in healthy donors. The PCR made use of 60 Vbeta and 13 Jbeta primers. Clones were sequenced by immunoSEQ multiplex PCR, and TCRdb holds only the in-frame ones, with some missing. The data show 100,000 to 150,000 clones, 70% to 90% seen once. Input material: PBMCs. These receptors were collected from a man between 18 and 29 years old in good health and CMV-seropositive.

This clone is a singleton in its sample. The chain has TRBV6-1 and TRBJ1-5; no firm D call. The CDR3 has 15 amino acids. V gave up 1 base and J gave up 0 bases, with 7 bases separating them. Per germline, CDR1 MNHNS and CDR2 SASEGT. CDR3 region: CASSEGRYSNQPQHF. The CDR3 DNA sequence: TGTGCCAGCAGTGAAGGCAGGTATAGCAATCAGCCCCAGCATTTT.

The sample holds one count of this clone. The chain employs TRBV2 and TRBJ1-2, with D unresolved. Germline-derived CDR1 and CDR2 are SNHLY and FYNNEI. The germline V and J ends were trimmed by 6 bases and 4 bases, with 15 bases remaining between them. The CDR3 contains 14 residues. In nucleotides, the CDR3 is TGTGCCAGCAGCTTGACCGCCGACTTCTATGGCTACACCTTC. Its translation: CASSLTADFYGYTF.

The chain uses TRBV27 and TRBJ2-1; a weak D match, TRBD1 (6 bases). V was cut by 7 bases and J by 5 bases, with 18 bases left in between. The CDR3 is made up of 15 amino acids. Germline values: CDR1 MNHEY, CDR2 SMNVEV (reference sequence). The CDR3 sequence: CASKVDSGSNNEQFF. Here the CDR3 DNA reads TGTGCCAGCAAAGTGGACAGTGGCAGTAACAATGAGCAGTTCTTC.

J is TRBJ2-5 and V is TRBV2; 11 bases are shared with TRBD2. Trimming took 0 bases from V and 5 from J; bases not matched to a gene: 8. From germline, CDR1 is SNHLY and CDR2 FYNNEI. The CDR3 totals 17 residues. The CDR3 reads CASSEARASGGPETQYF. CDR3 DNA sequence: TGTGCCAGCAGTGAAGCGCGGGCTAGCGGGGGGCCTGAGACCCAGTACTTC.

V gene TRBV28 combines with J gene TRBJ1-2; D unresolved. Trimming removed 5 bases at V and 4 bases at J, with 5 bases between. The germline V gene has CDR1 MDHEN and CDR2 SYDVKM. This CDR3 has 11 residues. The CDR3 DNA sequence: TGTGCCAGCAGTCGAGGCTATGGCTACACCTTC. Translating gives CASSRGYGYTF.

CDR3 in DNA: TGCGCCAGCAGCCAACAAGGACTAGCGGCCTACAATGAGCAGTTCTTC. This translates into CASSQQGLAAYNEQFF. The chain recombines TRBV4-1 with TRBJ2-1; 10 positions agree with TRBD2. The CDR3 is 16 amino acids. Germline V gene data show CDR1 as MGHRA and CDR2 as YSYEKL. The ends lost 2 bases at V and 2 bases at J; junction bases unmatched: 3.

V and J are TRBV7-6 and TRBJ2-7; TRBD1 matches 10 bases. The CDR3 has 14 amino acids. The V and J ends lost 5 bases and 4 bases, in that order; junction bases with no gene match: 5. Germline V gene lookup returns CDR1 SGHVS and CDR2 FNYEAQ. CDR3 sequence (DNA): TGTGCCAGCAGCCCAGGACAGGGGGGATACGAGCAGTACTTC. This encodes CASSPGQGGYEQYF.

The rearrangement uses TRBV5-6 and TRBJ2-7; 7 bases fit TRBD2. Germline CDR1 is SGHDT and CDR2 is YYEEEE. The V segment lost 4 bases and the J segment 2 bases; nucleotides outside the gene matches: 3. CDR3 length equals 13 residues. This CDR3 reads CASSPGTTYEQYF. CDR3 bases: TGTGCCAGCAGCCCGGGGACTACCTACGAGCAGTACTTC.

The chain recombines TRBV19 with TRBJ1-1, with D perhaps TRBD1 (5 bases). CDR1 and CDR2 from the germline V gene are LNHDA and SQIVND (reference sequence). This CDR3 has 13 amino acids. Trimming cost V 5 bases and J 2 bases, with 9 bases left between them. CDR3 DNA sequence: TGTGCCAGTAGTGTGGGGCCCAACACTGAAGCTTTCTTT. Encoded protein: CASSVGPNTEAFF.

J is TRBJ2-1 and V is TRBV7-6, with a weak D call TRBD2 (6 bases). Germline lookup yields CDR1 SGHVS and CDR2 FNYEAQ. This CDR3 has 14 residues. Trimming stripped 3 bases from V and 7 bases from J, with 13 bases between. The chain's CDR3 is CASSLSGEVNEQFF. Written as DNA, the CDR3 is TGTGCCAGCAGCTTGTCTGGGGAGGTTAATGAGCAGTTCTTC.

V usage is TRBV6-5 and J usage is TRBJ2-5; 8 positions match TRBD1. This CDR3 is 14 amino acids long. Germline loops: CDR1 MNHEY, CDR2 SVGAGI. With V trimmed by 7 bases and J by 5 bases, 9 bases remained unmatched. The CDR3 here is CASTHDRGRETQYF. DNA for the CDR3: TGTGCCAGCACCCACGACAGGGGACGGGAGACCCAGTACTTC.

The V call is TRBV11-3, the J call TRBJ2-7; 8 positions agree with TRBD1. The CDR3 runs 13 residues. V gave up 1 base and J gave up 5 bases; unmatched junction bases: 1. Per germline, CDR1 SGHNT and CDR2 YENEEA. The CDR3 DNA reads as TGTGCCAGCAGCTTAGGACAGGGGAACGAGCAGTACTTC. Amino acids: CASSLGQGNEQYF.

The rearrangement uses TRBV28 and TRBJ2-1; 12 bases match TRBD2. The CDR3 is 17 amino acids. The V gene end was trimmed by 7 bases and the J gene end by 4 bases; junction bases not matched to a gene: 11. Germline V gene lookup returns CDR1 MDHEN and CDR2 SYDVKM. CDR3 sequence (DNA): TGTGCCAGCACCCCCCTAGCGGGGGGGCAAAAGTACAATGAGCAGTTCTTC. It codes for CASTPLAGGQKYNEQFF.

The V call is TRBV7-3, the J call TRBJ1-6; D gene unclear. Per germline, CDR1 SGHTA and CDR2 FQGTGA. Trimming pared 2 bases from V and 4 bases from J, leaving 6 bases between. CDR3 length equals 14 residues. The CDR3 protein is CASSLGSYNSPLHF. The CDR3 bases are TGTGCCAGCAGCTTAGGCAGTTATAATTCACCCCTCCACTTT.

This chain uses TRBV30 with TRBJ1-4; D gene ambiguous. Germline V gene data show CDR1 as GTSNPN and CDR2 as SVGIG (reference sequence). V dropped 2 bases and J dropped 8 bases, with 9 bases sitting between them. The CDR3 consists of 12 residues. CDR3 protein: CAWSSSEEKLFF. In DNA form, the CDR3 reads TGTGCCTGGAGTAGCTCGGAGGAAAAACTGTTTTTT.